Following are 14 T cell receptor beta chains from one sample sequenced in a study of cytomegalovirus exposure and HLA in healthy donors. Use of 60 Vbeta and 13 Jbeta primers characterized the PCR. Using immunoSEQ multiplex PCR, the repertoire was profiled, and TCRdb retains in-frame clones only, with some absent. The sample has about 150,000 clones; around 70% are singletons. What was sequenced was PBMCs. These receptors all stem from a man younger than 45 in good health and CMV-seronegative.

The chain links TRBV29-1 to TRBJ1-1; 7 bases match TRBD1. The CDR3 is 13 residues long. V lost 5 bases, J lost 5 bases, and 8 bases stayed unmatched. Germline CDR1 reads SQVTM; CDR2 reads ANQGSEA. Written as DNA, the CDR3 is TGCAGCGTTAATGCCAGGGGGAGGACTGAAGCTTTCTTT. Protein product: CSVNARGRTEAFF. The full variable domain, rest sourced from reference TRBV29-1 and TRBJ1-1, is SAVISQKPSRDICQRGTSLTIQCQVDSQVTMMFWYRQQPGQSLTLIATANQGSEATYESGFVIDKFPISRPNLTFSTLTVSNMSPEDSSIYLCSVNARGRTEAFFGQGTRLTVV.

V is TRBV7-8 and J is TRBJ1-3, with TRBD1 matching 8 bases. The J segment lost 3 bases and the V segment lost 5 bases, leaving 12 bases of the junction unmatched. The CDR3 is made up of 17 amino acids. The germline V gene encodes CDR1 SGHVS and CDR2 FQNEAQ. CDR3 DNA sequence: TGTGCCAGCAGCCTGGCGGGGACAGGAGTAGTTGGAAACACCATATATTTT. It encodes CASSLAGTGVVGNTIYF.

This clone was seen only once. The CDR3: CASSLGGGDRETQYF. As DNA, the CDR3 is TGCGCCAGCAGCTTGGGTGGCGGGGATCGAGAGACCCAGTACTTC. The rearrangement uses TRBV5-1 and TRBJ2-5; perhaps TRBD2 as D (6 bases). Germline V CDR1 and CDR2: SGHRS, YFSETQ. The V gene lost 0 bases and the J gene lost 4 bases, with 13 bases spanning the gap. This CDR3 region has 15 residues.

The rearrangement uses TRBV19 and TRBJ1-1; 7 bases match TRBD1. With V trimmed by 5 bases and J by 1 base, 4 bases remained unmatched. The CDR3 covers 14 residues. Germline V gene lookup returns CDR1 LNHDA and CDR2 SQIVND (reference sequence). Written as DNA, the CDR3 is TGTGCCAGTAGTCCTACAGGGGAGAACACTGAAGCTTTCTTT. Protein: CASSPTGENTEAFF.

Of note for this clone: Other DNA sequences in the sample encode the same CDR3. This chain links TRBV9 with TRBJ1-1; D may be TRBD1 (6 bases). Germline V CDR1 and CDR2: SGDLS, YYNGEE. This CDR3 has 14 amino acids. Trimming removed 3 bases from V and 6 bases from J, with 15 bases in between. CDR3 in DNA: TGTGCCAGCAGCGAAGGAGACTGGGGGCCTGAAGCTTTCTTT. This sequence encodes CASSEGDWGPEAFF.

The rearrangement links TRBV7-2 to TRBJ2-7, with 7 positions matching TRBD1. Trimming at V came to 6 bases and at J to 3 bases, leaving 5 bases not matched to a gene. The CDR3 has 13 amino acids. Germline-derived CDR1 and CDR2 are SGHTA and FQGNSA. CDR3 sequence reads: CASSIQGYYEQYF. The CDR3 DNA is TGTGCCAGCAGTATACAGGGGTACTACGAGCAGTACTTC.

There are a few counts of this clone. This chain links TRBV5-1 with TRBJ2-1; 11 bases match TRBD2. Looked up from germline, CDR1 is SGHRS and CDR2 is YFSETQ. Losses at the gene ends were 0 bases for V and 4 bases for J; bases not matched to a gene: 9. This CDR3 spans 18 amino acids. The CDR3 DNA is TGCGCCAGCAGCTTGGGAAGTAGCGGGGGGGCATCTTACAATGAGCAGTTCTTC. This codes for CASSLGSSGGASYNEQFF.

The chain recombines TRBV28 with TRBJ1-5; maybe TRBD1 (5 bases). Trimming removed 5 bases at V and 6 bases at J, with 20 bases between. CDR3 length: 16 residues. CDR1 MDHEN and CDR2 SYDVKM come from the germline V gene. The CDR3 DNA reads TGTGCCAGCAGTCCCCGAACCGGGGACTTAGGTCAGCCCCAGCATTTT. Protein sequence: CASSPRTGDLGQPQHF.

The chain's CDR3 is CASSWGGLLNQPQHF. The CDR3 DNA reads TGTGCCAGTAGTTGGGGGGGGCTCTTAAATCAGCCCCAGCATTTT. V usage is TRBV19 and J usage is TRBJ1-5, with D perhaps matching TRBD1 (6 bases). Trimming pared 5 bases from V and 4 bases from J, leaving 15 bases between. CDR1 is LNHDA and CDR2 is SQIVND in the germline V gene (reference sequence). The CDR3 has 15 residues.

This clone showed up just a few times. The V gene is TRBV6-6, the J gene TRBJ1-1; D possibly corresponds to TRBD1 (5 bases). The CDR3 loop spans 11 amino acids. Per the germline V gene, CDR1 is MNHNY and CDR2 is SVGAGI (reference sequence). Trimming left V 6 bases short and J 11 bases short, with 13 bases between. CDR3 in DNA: TGTGCCAGCAGCAACAGGTACGACGCTTTCTTT. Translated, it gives CASSNRYDAFF.

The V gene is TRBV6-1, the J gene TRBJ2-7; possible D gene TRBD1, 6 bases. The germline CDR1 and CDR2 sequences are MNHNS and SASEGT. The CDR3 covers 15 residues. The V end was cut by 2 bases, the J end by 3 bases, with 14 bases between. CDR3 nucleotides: TGTGCCAGCAGTGAACTTCAGGGGCTTTTCTACGAGCAGTACTTC. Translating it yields CASSELQGLFYEQYF.

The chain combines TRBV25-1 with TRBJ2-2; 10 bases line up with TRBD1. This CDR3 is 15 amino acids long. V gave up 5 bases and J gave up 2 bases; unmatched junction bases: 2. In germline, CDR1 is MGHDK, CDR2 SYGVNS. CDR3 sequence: CASSRQGANTGELFF. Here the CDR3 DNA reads TGTGCCAGCAGTCGACAGGGGGCTAACACCGGGGAGCTGTTTTTT.

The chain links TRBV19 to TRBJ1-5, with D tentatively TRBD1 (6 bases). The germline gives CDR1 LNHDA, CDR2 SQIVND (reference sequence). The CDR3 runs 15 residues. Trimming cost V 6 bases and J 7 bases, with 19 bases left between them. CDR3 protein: CASRQSRDTQQPQHF. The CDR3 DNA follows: TGTGCCAGTAGACAAAGCCGGGACACCCAGCAGCCCCAGCATTTT.

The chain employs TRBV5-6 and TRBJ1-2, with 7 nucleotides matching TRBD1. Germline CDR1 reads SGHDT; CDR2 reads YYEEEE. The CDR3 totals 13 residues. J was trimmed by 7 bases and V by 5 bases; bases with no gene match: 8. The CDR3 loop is CASRTGRQGGYTF. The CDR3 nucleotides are TGTGCCAGCAGGACAGGGAGGCAAGGTGGCTACACCTTC.